Reported below is one T cell receptor beta chain. This entry comes from a study of blood T cell repertoires in COVID-19. Trimming cost V 0 bases and J 3 bases, with 12 bases left between them. Germline values: CDR1 MGHRA, CDR2 YSYEKL. This CDR3 has 17 amino acids. Only in-frame clones appear in the TCRdb table, and some are missing; sequencing was by immunoSEQ multiplex PCR. The sample contains over 200,000 clones, approximately 90% of which appear only once. Sequenced: peripheral blood. The chain is built from TRBV4-1 and TRBJ1-6; D gene ambiguous. This receptor was taken from a man aged 60 to 75 with COVID-19, enrolled during active disease. CDR3 DNA sequence: TGCGCCAGCAGCCAAGAGGGGTCGGGGATCTATAATTCACCCCTCCACTTT. Residues: CASSQEGSGIYNSPLHF.